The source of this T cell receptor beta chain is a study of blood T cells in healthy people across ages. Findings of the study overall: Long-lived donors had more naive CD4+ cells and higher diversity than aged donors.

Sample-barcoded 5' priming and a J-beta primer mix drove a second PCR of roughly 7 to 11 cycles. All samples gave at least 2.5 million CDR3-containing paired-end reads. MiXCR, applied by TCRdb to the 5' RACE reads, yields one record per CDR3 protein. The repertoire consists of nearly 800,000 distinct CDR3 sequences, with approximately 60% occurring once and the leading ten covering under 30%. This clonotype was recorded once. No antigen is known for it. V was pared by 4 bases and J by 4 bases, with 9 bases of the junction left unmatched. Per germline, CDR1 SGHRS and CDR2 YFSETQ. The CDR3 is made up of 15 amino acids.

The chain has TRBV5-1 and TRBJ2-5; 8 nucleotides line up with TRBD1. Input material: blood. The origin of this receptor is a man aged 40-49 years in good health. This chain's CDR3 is CASSPDRGKGETQYF. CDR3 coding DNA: TGCGCCAGCAGCCCAGACAGGGGTAAGGGAGAGACCCAGTACTTC.